These T cell receptor beta chains were read from a single sample in a study of T cell repertoires in cytomegalovirus infection. TCRdb independently ran MiXCR on the reads; one entry per CDR3 protein. In the table there are 450,000 to 550,000 distinct CDR3 sequences, 42% of which are singletons. These receptors lack a known antigen. The specimen was cultured PBMCs, collected from culture after CMV antigen stimulation. Every receptor here comes from a human donor in good health (CMV status not recorded). Some clones in this sample may be carry-over from other donors' samples. The CDR3 runs from the conserved cysteine through the conserved F or W. The D gene is left open where the match is weak. The size entry is marked missing in some rows and otherwise reads once, few, many or a size class.

CDR3 DNA	CDR3 protein	D gene	clone size	V gene	J gene
TGTGCCAGCAGCTTAGTATCTGGGATAAATGAGCAGTTCTTC	CASSLVSGINEQFF	-	few	TRBV7-8	TRBJ2-1
TGTGCCAGCAGGACAGGAGGTGGGAGCTCCTACGAGCAGTACTTC	CASRTGGGSSYEQYF	-	-	TRBV6-2/TRBV6-3	TRBJ2-7
TGTGCCAGCAGCTTACGGGGGCTTGTAGACATTCAGTACTTC	CASSLRGLVDIQYF	-	-	TRBV11-3	TRBJ2-4
TGTGCCAGCAGTCCCCAGGCAGCGGCCTACGAGCAGTACTTC	CASSPQAAAYEQYF	-	few	TRBV27	TRBJ2-7
TGTGCTAGTGGTTTGATGCTACAGGGGGTGGAATTC	CASGLMLQGVEF	TRBD1	few	TRBV12-5	TRBJ2-7
TGTGCCAGCAGTCGTGGACAGGGGGCTGTGTTATTGGAGACCCAGTACTTC	CASSRGQGAVLLETQYF	TRBD1	-	TRBV6-1	TRBJ2-5
TGTGCCAGCAGCTTCGACAGGGTTGCTGAAGCTTTCTTT	CASSFDRVAEAFF	TRBD1	-	TRBV7-2	TRBJ1-1
TGTGCCAGCAGCTTAGCAGGAGCTTTTAATGAAAAACTGTTTTTT	CASSLAGAFNEKLFF	-	once	TRBV11-2	TRBJ1-4
TGTGCCACCAGCAGAGTCCCAAGGGGCTATAATCAGCCCCAGCATTTT	CATSRVPRGYNQPQHF	-	once	TRBV15	TRBJ1-5
TGTGCCAGCAGTTCAGCGGGGGTTAGCACAGATACGCAGTATTTT	CASSSAGVSTDTQYF	TRBD2	-	TRBV27	TRBJ2-3
TGTGCCAGCAGCTCAGACAGGGTTGGGAGCTCCTACAATGAGCAGTTCTTC	CASSSDRVGSSYNEQFF	TRBD1	-	TRBV5-5	TRBJ2-1
TGTGCCAGCAGCCTGGGGGGGACAGGGAACTATGGCTACACCTTC	CASSLGGTGNYGYTF	TRBD1	-	TRBV7-2	TRBJ1-2
TGTGCCACCAGCGCTCGAGGAGAGACCCAGTACTTC	CATSARGETQYF	-	-	TRBV15	TRBJ2-5
TGTGCCAGCAGTTTATTGTGGCGGGGGAGGAGCACAGATACGCAGTATTTT	CASSLLWRGRSTDTQYF	TRBD2	-	TRBV12-3/TRBV12-4	TRBJ2-3
TGTGCCAGCAGTTACCTTGGGCCTCAAGAGACCCAGTACTTC	CASSYLGPQETQYF	-	-	TRBV6-5	TRBJ2-5
TGTGCCAGCAGCTTAGCAGGGAACACTGAAGCTTTCTTT	CASSLAGNTEAFF	-	many	TRBV7-2	TRBJ1-1
TGCGCCAGCAGCAGAAGACTAGCGGAGAAAGAGACCCAGTACTTC	CASSRRLAEKETQYF	TRBD2	-	TRBV4-1	TRBJ2-5
TGTGCCAGCAGCTTATTGGCCGGGATTGAGCAGTTCTTC	CASSLLAGIEQFF	-	-	TRBV7-4	TRBJ2-1
TGTGCGGTAGTTAATCCGGTGAACACTGAAGCTTTCTTT	CAVVNPVNTEAFF	-	-	TRBV28	TRBJ1-1
TGTGCCAGCTCACCTCGGACTAGCGGGGGTAATGAGCAGTTCTTC	CASSPRTSGGNEQFF	TRBD2	-	TRBV18	TRBJ2-1
TGTGCCAGCAGCCCTAGGGCGGGGGCCTTACTCTATGAGCAGTTCTTC	CASSPRAGALLYEQFF	-	-	TRBV7-6	TRBJ2-1
TGTGCCAGCAGCTCTAACCCCTCGAGCGCCGGGGAGCTGTTTTTT	CASSSNPSSAGELFF	-	few	TRBV7-2	TRBJ2-2
TGCGCCAGCAGCTTTGGTCTAGCGGGAGGATCGGTTTACGAGCAGTACTTC	CASSFGLAGGSVYEQYF	TRBD2	few	TRBV5-1	TRBJ2-7
TGTGCCAGCAGTTTCTGGGACCTGGGTCGCGCGCGGGGATATAGCAATCAGCCCCAGCATTTT	CASSFWDLGRARGYSNQPQHF	-	-	TRBV27	TRBJ1-5
TGTGCCAGCAGCCATACTAGCGCTGAGCAGTTCTTC	CASSHTSAEQFF	TRBD2	few	TRBV7-8	TRBJ2-1
TGTGCCAGCAGCCCGGGGGGGTCCTTAGATACGCAGTATTTT	CASSPGGSLDTQYF	TRBD2	few	TRBV7-2	TRBJ2-3
TGTGCCAGCAGCCCACCTGTAGCGGAAGCCTACAATGAGCAGTTCTTC	CASSPPVAEAYNEQFF	-	-	TRBV7-2	TRBJ2-1
TGTGCCAGTACGAGGGCCCCCCGGACTGAAGCTTTCTTT	CASTRAPRTEAFF	-	few	TRBV7-2	TRBJ1-1
TGTGCCAGCCGAGTTATGGAGGGAGCGTTCGAGCAGTACTTC	CASRVMEGAFEQYF	-	-	TRBV6-5	TRBJ2-7
TGTGCCAGCAGTAGGACAGGGGGGTACACCGGGGAGCTGTTTTTT	CASSRTGGYTGELFF	TRBD1	-	TRBV6-1	TRBJ2-2
TGCGCCAGCAGCCCCCCAGGGGCAGTCGGCACCTACGAGCAGTACTTC	CASSPPGAVGTYEQYF	-	-	TRBV4-1	TRBJ2-7
TGTGCCAGCAGCGCCATGGGACTAGCGGTAGCCTACGAGCAGTACTTC	CASSAMGLAVAYEQYF	TRBD2	few	TRBV7-6	TRBJ2-7
TGTGCCAGCAGCCAACGCCGGGACAGGGGGACTTTCTTT	CASSQRRDRGTFF	TRBD1	once	TRBV14	TRBJ1-1
TGTGCCAGCAGCAGCCACAGGGGGGGTGAGCAGTACTTC	CASSSHRGGEQYF	-	-	TRBV7-2	TRBJ2-7
TGTGCCAGCAGCCCCCCGCTCCGGGGACCAACCTACAATGAGCAGTTCTTC	CASSPPLRGPTYNEQFF	-	-	TRBV5-6	TRBJ2-1
TGTGCCAGCAGCTTACTAGCGCCCCCTGAGACCCAGTACTTC	CASSLLAPPETQYF	TRBD2	few	TRBV6-1	TRBJ2-5
TGCGCCAGCAGCCAAGGACGAGGCCGAGAAGATACGCAGTATTTT	CASSQGRGREDTQYF	-	-	TRBV4-3	TRBJ2-3
TGTGCCAGTAGTAGCCCGACTAGCGGGAGATCCGAGCAGTACTTC	CASSSPTSGRSEQYF	TRBD2	-	TRBV19	TRBJ2-7
TGTGCCAGCAGGCCCGGGGGTCCAGATACGCAGTATTTT	CASRPGGPDTQYF	-	few	TRBV12-3/TRBV12-4	TRBJ2-3
TGTGCCAGCAGCACGGGGACAGCCTACAATGAGCAGTTCTTC	CASSTGTAYNEQFF	TRBD1	-	TRBV7-9	TRBJ2-1
TGTGCCAGCAGCTTACCAGGGGTTAGTGGGAATTCACCCCTCCACTTT	CASSLPGVSGNSPLHF	-	few	TRBV7-9	TRBJ1-6